This TCR beta chain was identified during a study of T cell responses to AZD1222 COVID-19 vaccine. It was second doses at about 4 or about 12 weeks that were pooled. For this clone: Its antigen is currently unknown.

Findings of the study overall: Among AZD1222 vaccinees, only five to seven were seropositive at baseline. Clonal diversity was possibly underestimated, and the donors were mostly white British, with more females.

Produced via immunoSEQ multiplex PCR; TCRdb's table is partial and in-frame only. The sample has approximately 120,000 clones; approximately 87% are singletons. This TCR derives from an adult who received the AZD1222 COVID-19 vaccine. Sequenced material: peripheral blood, taken 28 days after the second AZD1222 dose.

This chain's CDR3 is CASSYRVGEQFF. For the CDR3, the DNA is TGTGCCAGCAGTTACAGGGTCGGTGAGCAGTTCTTC. This chain joins TRBV6-5 and TRBJ2-1; no definite D call. This CDR3 region has 12 residues. Germline assignment: CDR1 MNHEY and CDR2 SVGAGI. Trimming cost V 2 bases and J 9 bases, with 8 bases left between them.